Given below is one T cell receptor (beta chain) in context. In this sample, this clone turned up a few times. The antigen this receptor binds is unknown. No base-level quality is on record; no much larger clone is a single base apart. From a lookup of the germline V gene (reference sequence), CDR1 and CDR2 are MNHEY and SMNVEV. V and J are truncated by 4 bases and 10 bases respectively, leaving an intervening sequence of 17 bases. Counted from cysteine to phenylalanine, this CDR3 has 15 amino acids. Just the 45-base CDR3 DNA is kept, in frame starting at base 1. The time point label, as the study defines it: baseline before oral tofacitinib. Lesional scalp punch biopsies and peripheral blood were obtained from alopecia areata patients. After PBMCs were isolated by density centrifugation and stained for CD3, CD4 and CD8, a FACSAria was used to sort CD4+ and CD8+ T cells. Receptor amplification or capture employed the immunoSEQ multiplex PCR assay. To provide template for TCR sequencing, every sample had RNA extracted and reverse transcribed into cDNA. SuperScript III was used to make first-strand cDNA, primed with a 2:1 mix of oligo-dT and random hexamers. A synthetic immune receptor repertoire was used to gauge amplification bias, and whatever bias remained was removed computationally. The authors' analysis ran thus. After raw reads were preprocessed to remove errors, the CDR3 was defined following IMGT conventions as running from the conserved cysteine to phenylalanine. Clonality was calculated as 1 minus Shannon entropy normalized by log2 of the number of productive unique TCRs. Scalp TCRbeta sequences were cross-referenced with sorted blood CD4 and CD8 repertoires so that the CD4 or CD8 identity of scalp clones could be inferred. Sourced from immuneACCESS, this table was stored by TCRdb with only in-frame sequences that have V and J called. A share of the clones is absent; for the studies checked, an unresolved V gene accounts for under half, and the remainder has no known explanation. V, J and clone size were drawn from that table, and D and trimming were deduced from the DNA. This sample has more than 200,000 clones in its table, and 67% of those were observed once. Around 1.2% of the sample comes from the top ten.

This specimen belongs to a study of CD8+ T cells in alopecia areata (dated by TCRdb to the late 2010s). About the investigation overall: The treated patients took part in an open-label pilot trial in which moderate-to-severe alopecia areata was treated with oral tofacitinib at 5 to 10 mg twice daily. Patients stayed on tofacitinib for 6 to 18 months and then had 6 months of follow-up off drug so that delayed response and recurrence could be assessed. The study used high-throughput TCRbeta sequencing to examine T cell clonal expansion in alopecia areata, in both the C3H/HeJ mouse model and human patients. Human TCRbeta sequencing covered scalp tissue and sorted CD4+ and CD8+ peripheral blood T cells from patchy and totalis/universalis alopecia areata patients and healthy controls. Biopsies were taken from tofacitinib-treated patients at baseline and again at 4 and 24 weeks into treatment, and several of those patients also had a later scalp biopsy. Scalp clonality was compared among normal scalp (n=4), patchy alopecia areata scalp (n=8), and alopecia totalis/universalis scalp (n=8). The RNA source kit depended on sample type: the PAXgene miRNA kit for fixed scalp, the miRNeasy kit for PBMCs, and the RNeasy kit for mouse skin. TCRbeta CDR3 regions were amplified by immunoSEQ multiplex PCR with 35 Vbeta forward and 13 Jbeta reverse primers. The paper's findings and limits, for the study overall: TCR sequences shared between patients were less clear than in mice, possibly partly because of HLA diversity in the patient population. Resident alphabeta T cells in normal human skin are also sequenced, complicating scalp TCR repertoire analysis, unlike mouse skin dominated by gammadelta T cells. Lesional scalp, especially in alopecia totalis/universalis, showed higher clonality and more expanded CD8+ clones than normal scalp, suggesting antigenic drive.

Recombination connected TRBV27 to TRBJ1-6; the D gene is perhaps TRBD1, on 5 matching bases. Sequenced material: CD4+ T cells sorted from blood, taken at week 0. The TCR comes from a human donor with alopecia areata. The CDR3 here reads CASSWGEMDKSPLHF. The DNA reads TGTGCCAGCAGTTGGGGGGAGATGGACAAGTCACCCCTCCACTTT.